Listed below are T cell receptor beta chains from one sample, sequenced in a study of blood T cell repertoires in COVID-19. The table came from immunoSEQ multiplex PCR; TCRdb's copy has only in-frame clones and leaves some out. Among 280,000 or so clones listed, around 91% were seen once. The sequencing sample was made of PBMCs or T cells enriched from blood (not recorded which). The receptors stem from a woman under 30 with acute COVID-19. Both conserved end residues are part of each CDR3. A D gene is named only where the DNA matches it firmly. Clone size is given for some rows only: seen once, a few or many times, or a class if the clone is expanded.

j_gene,abundance,v_gene,d_gene,CDR3nt,CDR3aa
TRBJ2-1,NA,TRBV12-3/TRBV12-4,NA,TGTGCCAGCAGCTTTGGAGGGAATGAGCAGTTCTTC,CASSFGGNEQFF
TRBJ1-4,once,TRBV7-9,NA,TGTGCCAGCAGCCAAACCCGACTGCAAGCCGCAACTAATGAAAAACTGTTTTTT,CASSQTRLQAATNEKLFF
TRBJ2-5,NA,TRBV18,NA,TGTGCCAGCTCACCGATTCAGGGTCGGGAGACCCAGTACTTC,CASSPIQGRETQYF
TRBJ2-1,few,TRBV4-2,NA,TGTGCCAGCACCCCCGGGAGTAGCGGTGTCTACAATGAGCAGTTCTTC,CASTPGSSGVYNEQFF
TRBJ1-4,NA,TRBV4-1,NA,TGCGCCAGCAGCCAAGTTTCAGGGGAAGGGGGAAAACTGTTTTTT,CASSQVSGEGGKLFF
TRBJ1-1,few,TRBV19,TRBD1,TGTGCCAGTAGTATTTACCGGACAGGGTTTACCACTGAAGCTTTCTTT,CASSIYRTGFTTEAFF
TRBJ2-7,NA,TRBV7-9,TRBD1,TGTGCCAGCAGCCCAGCCGGACAGGCATCCTACGAGCAGTACTTC,CASSPAGQASYEQYF
TRBJ2-7,NA,TRBV18,TRBD2,TGTGCCAGCTCACCAGGTACACTAGCGGGAGTCAGGGAGCAGTACTTC,CASSPGTLAGVREQYF
TRBJ2-1,NA,TRBV19,TRBD1,TGTGCCAGTAGTGCTGGGACAGGGATCGTGATCGATGAGCAGTTCTTC,CASSAGTGIVIDEQFF
TRBJ2-1,NA,TRBV6-2/TRBV6-3,TRBD2,TGTGCCAGCAGTTCGGGGGGTAGTGAGCAGTTCTTC,CASSSGGSEQFF
TRBJ2-5,NA,TRBV11-2,NA,TGTGCCAGCAGCTCCCAGGGGAAGGGGGTCGGAGAGACCCAGTACTTC,CASSSQGKGVGETQYF
TRBJ2-1,NA,TRBV5-1,NA,TGCGCCAGCAGTTTCCGGGACATGGGTGAGCAGTTCTTC,CASSFRDMGEQFF
TRBJ1-5,once,TRBV7-2,NA,TGTGCCAGCAGCCCCTTGGGAGGGTATCAGCCCCAGCATTTT,CASSPLGGYQPQHF
TRBJ1-2,NA,TRBV5-6,NA,TGTGCCAGCAGCACGCCCCCGGTCGAATATCGCTACACCTTC,CASSTPPVEYRYTF
TRBJ2-7,NA,TRBV6-6,TRBD2,TGTGCCAGCAGTTACTCCGGGGGGGGAGCAAAGTACGAGCAGTACTTC,CASSYSGGGAKYEQYF
TRBJ2-2,NA,TRBV4-1,TRBD2,TGCGCCAGCAGCCAAGTAGGCCCCCTAGCGGGAGGTTTCCCCGGGGAGCTGTTTTTT,CASSQVGPLAGGFPGELFF
TRBJ2-1,once,TRBV24-1,NA,TGTGCCACCAGTGACCCCAGCGGAGCGCTACGGAATGAGCAGTTCTTC,CATSDPSGALRNEQFF
TRBJ2-5,NA,TRBV11-2,NA,TGTGCCAGCTCCAACGACCGGGGAGAGACCCAGTACTTC,CASSNDRGETQYF
TRBJ2-3,once,TRBV14,TRBD2,TGTGCCAGCAGCCCGGGACTAGCGGGGACAGATACGCAGTATTTT,CASSPGLAGTDTQYF
TRBJ1-5,NA,TRBV2,NA,TGTGCCAGCAGTGGCGGACAGCGCAATCAGCCCCAGCATTTT,CASSGGQRNQPQHF
TRBJ2-3,NA,TRBV5-4,TRBD2,TGTGCCAGCAGACCAGCGGGAGCCCCAGATACGCAGTATTTT,CASRPAGAPDTQYF
TRBJ2-2,NA,TRBV9,NA,TGTGCCAGCAGCGTCCGGACTAACACCGGGGAGCTGTTTTTT,CASSVRTNTGELFF
TRBJ1-5,NA,TRBV30,TRBD1,TGTGCCTGGGCCAAGGGGGCTCCGAATCAGCCCCAGCATTTT,CAWAKGAPNQPQHF
TRBJ2-1,NA,TRBV11-3,NA,TGTGCCAGCAGCTTTCGAGCCTACAATGAGCAGTTCTTC,CASSFRAYNEQFF
TRBJ2-7,NA,TRBV5-4,NA,TGTGCCAGCAGCCTAAGTTTTGGCTCCTACGAGCAGTACTTC,CASSLSFGSYEQYF
TRBJ1-5,NA,TRBV27,NA,TGTGCCAGCAGACCATCAGGAAGGAGCAATCAGCCCCAGCATTTT,CASRPSGRSNQPQHF
TRBJ2-1,NA,TRBV11-2,NA,TGTGCCAGCAGCTTAGATGGCCTTACCCCTGGTGAGCAGTTCTTC,CASSLDGLTPGEQFF
TRBJ2-7,NA,TRBV4-3,NA,TGCGCCAGCAGCCAAAGCGTATCTCCCCTCTACGAGCAGTACTTC,CASSQSVSPLYEQYF
TRBJ2-1,NA,TRBV5-1,NA,TGCGCCAGCAGGGGCGGGACGGGCTCCTACAATGAGCAGTTCTTC,CASRGGTGSYNEQFF
TRBJ1-2,NA,TRBV5-1,NA,TGCGCCAGCAGCTTGTGGGAGAATGACGGCTACACCTTC,CASSLWENDGYTF
TRBJ2-3,NA,TRBV5-1,TRBD2,TGCGCCAGCAGCTTAACAATAGCGGGGACTCGAAGAGATACGCAGTATTTT,CASSLTIAGTRRDTQYF
TRBJ1-3,NA,TRBV5-4,NA,TGTGCCAGCAGCTTGGTTGGAGCCTCTGGAAACACCATATATTTT,CASSLVGASGNTIYF
TRBJ2-1,NA,TRBV19,TRBD1,TGTGCCAGTAGTGGAACGGACAGGGACAAGGTGTACCACTACAATGAGCAGTTCTTC,CASSGTDRDKVYHYNEQFF
TRBJ2-5,few,TRBV7-9,NA,TGTGCCAGCGGCACCTTGAAGGCGGACCAGTACTTC,CASGTLKADQYF
TRBJ2-3,NA,TRBV28,NA,TGTGCCAGCAGTTTAGAAGGGGAATTTGGTACAGATACGCAGTATTTT,CASSLEGEFGTDTQYF
TRBJ2-1,NA,TRBV27,TRBD2,TGTGCCAGCAGTTTGGTCGGGACTAGCGGGATGGTGGATGAGCAGTTCTTC,CASSLVGTSGMVDEQFF
TRBJ2-7,NA,TRBV5-1,TRBD2,TGCGCCAGCAGCTTGGGTGGCGGGAGTGGGACCTACGAGCAGTACTTC,CASSLGGGSGTYEQYF
TRBJ1-2,NA,TRBV28,NA,TGTGCCAGCACCCAACGGGGGGCTGGCTACACCTTC,CASTQRGAGYTF
TRBJ1-6,NA,TRBV11-2,NA,TGTGCCAGCAGCTTAGCGGACGGACTTAATTCACCCCTCCACTTT,CASSLADGLNSPLHF
TRBJ2-5,NA,TRBV5-1,NA,TGCGCCAGCAGCCGGCGCGGCCAAGAAGTAAAGACCCAGTACTTC,CASSRRGQEVKTQYF
TRBJ2-6,once,TRBV15,NA,TGTGCCACCAGCGCCGGGGGATCTGGGGCCAACGTCCTGACTTTC,CATSAGGSGANVLTF
TRBJ2-2,few,TRBV3-1/TRBV3-2,NA,TGTGCCAGCCGGGGGGCGGAGGAGCTGTTTTTT,CASRGAEELFF
TRBJ2-7,NA,TRBV2,TRBD1,TGTGCCAGCAGTGAAGGGACAGGGGGCGAGCAGTACTTC,CASSEGTGGEQYF
TRBJ2-1,NA,TRBV24-1,TRBD2,TGTGCCACCAGTGATCTCCCGGGTCGCCGGGGGGATGAGCAGTTCTTC,CATSDLPGRRGDEQFF
TRBJ2-3,NA,TRBV27,TRBD2,TGTGCCAGCAGTATCGGGACTAGCGGGGGTGACACAGATACGCAGTATTTT,CASSIGTSGGDTDTQYF
TRBJ2-1,NA,TRBV14,TRBD2,TGTGCCAGCAGCCAACCAGGGACTAGCGGAAGGAATGAGCAGTTCTTC,CASSQPGTSGRNEQFF
TRBJ2-5,NA,TRBV5-4,NA,TGTGCCACCAGGGCCGTCCAAGAGACCCAGTACTTC,CATRAVQETQYF
TRBJ2-7,NA,TRBV28,TRBD1,TGTGCCAGCAGTTTACCCGGGACAGGGCTCTCCTACGAGCAGTACTTC,CASSLPGTGLSYEQYF
TRBJ2-3,once,TRBV27,TRBD2,TGTGCCAGCACAGCATGGACTAGCGGTATAGATACGCAGTATTTT,CASTAWTSGIDTQYF
TRBJ2-1,NA,TRBV4-1,TRBD2,TGCGCCAGCAGCCAAGGACTAGCGGGAGGTTCAGACTCCTACAATGAGCAGTTCTTC,CASSQGLAGGSDSYNEQFF
TRBJ2-7,NA,TRBV7-2,TRBD2,TGTGCCAGCAGCTCTGACCGGGTAGCGGGAGGCGAGCAGTACTTC,CASSSDRVAGGEQYF
TRBJ2-3,NA,TRBV7-7,NA,TGTGCCAGCAGCCCTACCCAACGACACGATGATACGCAGTATTTT,CASSPTQRHDDTQYF
TRBJ2-7,NA,TRBV30,NA,TGTGCCTGGAACGGAGGGGACTCCCACGAGCAGTACTTC,CAWNGGDSHEQYF
TRBJ1-5,NA,TRBV3-1/TRBV3-2,NA,TGTGCCAGCAGCCAAGGACTTCTCAGCAATCAGCCCCAGCATTTT,CASSQGLLSNQPQHF
TRBJ2-1,NA,TRBV28,TRBD1,TGTGCCAGCTGGGGACAGAGTTCCTACAATGAGCAGTTCTTC,CASWGQSSYNEQFF